The clone carrying this T cell receptor beta chain was recorded only once. The CDR3 runs 15 residues. V gave up 0 bases and J gave up 5 bases, with 13 bases separating them. CDR1 is LNHDA and CDR2 is SQIVND in the germline V gene (reference sequence). This sample was taken from a study of blood T cell repertoires in COVID-19. Cohorts were assigned according to the clinical history that participants reported. Assay used: immunoSEQ multiplex PCR; TCRdb lists only in-frame clones, some missing. The repertoire holds 110,000 to 150,000 clones, around four fifths seen once, with just over 6% in the top ten.

This sequence joins TRBV19 and TRBJ1-1; D is possibly TRBD1 (5 bases). The source is a woman aged 50 to 65 who had recovered from COVID-19. The specimen was PBMCs or T cells enriched from blood (not recorded which). This CDR3 reads CASSIDGGVQTEAFF. CDR3 DNA: TGTGCCAGTAGTATAGATGGAGGGGTTCAGACTGAAGCTTTCTTT.